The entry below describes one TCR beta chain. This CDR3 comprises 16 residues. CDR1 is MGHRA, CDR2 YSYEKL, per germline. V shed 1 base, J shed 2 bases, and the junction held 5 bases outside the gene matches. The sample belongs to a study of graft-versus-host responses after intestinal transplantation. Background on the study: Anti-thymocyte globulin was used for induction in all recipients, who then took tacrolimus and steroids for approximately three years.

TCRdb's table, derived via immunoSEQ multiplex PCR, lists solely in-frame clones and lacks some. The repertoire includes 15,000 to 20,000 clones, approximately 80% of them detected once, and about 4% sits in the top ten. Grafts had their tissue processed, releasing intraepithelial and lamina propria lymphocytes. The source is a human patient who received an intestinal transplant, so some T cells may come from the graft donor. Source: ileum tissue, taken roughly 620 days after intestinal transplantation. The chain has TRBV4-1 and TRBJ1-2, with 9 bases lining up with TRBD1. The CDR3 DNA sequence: TGCGCCAGCAGCCAAGGGAGGGACAGGGCCAACTATGGCTACACCTTC. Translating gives CASSQGRDRANYGYTF.